Below, one T cell receptor beta chain is given with its context. The sample is drawn from a study of human CD8 memory T cell subsets. Production of TCR beta libraries used UMI-labeled 5' RACE as the method. TCRdb processed the 5' RACE reads again and assigns one entry to each CDR3 protein, with no DNA. There are several thousand distinct CDR3 sequences in the sample, with over 20% held by the top ten. The CDR3 loop spans 17 amino acids. Germline CDR1 DFQATT, CDR2 SNEGSKA (reference sequence). The chain combines TRBV20-1 with TRBJ2-1; without DNA, the TCRdb call of TRBD2 cannot be checked. Sample: CD8+ stem-like memory T cells (TSCM and TCM) sorted from PBMCs. The subset here: stem-like memory CD8 T cells (TSTEM), CCR7+ PD-1- TIGIT-. This TCR came from a human donor in good health. The CDR3 region is CSARLAGLSRDANEQFF.